The clone carrying this TCR beta chain has just a few counts. Germline values: CDR1 KGHSH, CDR2 LQKENI. V was clipped by 8 bases and J by 7 bases, with 18 bases between them. The CDR3 length is 14 residues. This entry is derived from a study of preoperative IRX-2 immunotherapy in early breast cancer. The treatment is: preoperative locoregional IRX-2 cytokine immunotherapy. Samples came from a phase Ib trial of preoperative locoregional IRX-2 cytokine immunotherapy. TCRdb's table, derived via immunoSEQ multiplex PCR, lists solely in-frame clones and lacks some. This table holds 35,000 to 45,000 clones, 77% found once.

The source is a human donor with breast cancer. Source: tumor tissue, taken after IRX-2 immunotherapy. The chain uses TRBV18 and TRBJ2-1, with D perhaps TRBD2 (5 bases). DNA for the CDR3: TGTGCCAGCCAAGAGGGCGCATCCTTGAATGAGCAGTTCTTC. Its protein product is CASQEGASLNEQFF.